This T cell receptor (beta chain) is drawn from a study of regulatory T cells in long-lasting Graves disease. Building the TCR beta libraries relied on iRepertoire HTBI primers, and CDR3 regions underwent Arm-PCR. TCRdb analysed the multiplex PCR reads with MiXCR anew, one entry per CDR3 protein. The sample shows around 510,000 distinct CDR3 sequences, 20% to 25% of them seen only once. The CDR3 totals 15 residues. CDR1 SGHRS and CDR2 YFSETQ come from the germline V gene. Trimming removed 0 bases from V and 1 base from J, with 10 bases in between. Time point indicated: persistent/refractory GD, antithyroid drugs over 5 years with positive TRAb. Generation of the TCR library employed RNA extracted from PBMCs.

The sequences come from peripheral blood mononuclear cells (PBMCs), collected when the disease was refractory, from a patient treated with antithyroid drugs. This receptor was obtained from a female donor with Graves disease. The chain uses TRBV5-1 and TRBJ1-1; D is unresolved. CDR3 DNA sequence: TGCGCCAGCAGCTTGGTTACGGATTGGAACACTGAAGCTTTCTTT. Residues: CASSLVTDWNTEAFF.